Listed below are T cell receptor beta chains from one sample, sequenced in a study of blood T cell repertoires in COVID-19. Sequenced by immunoSEQ multiplex PCR; TCRdb stores in-frame clones only, minus some. The profile shows some 170,000 clones, 84% of them singletons. Sequencing was carried out using PBMCs or T cells enriched from blood (not recorded which). Source of these receptors: a man aged 50 to 59 who had recovered from COVID-19. CDR3s leave out the opening cysteine and the closing phenylalanine or tryptophan. D genes are given only for firm matches. The listing skips clone size in some rows; elsewhere it reads once, few, many or a size class.

D gene | V gene | CDR3 length | clone size | CDR3 protein
- | TRBV28 | 13 | - | ASSALTRGNQPQH
- | TRBV7-9 | 12 | - | ASSLDSFFYGYT
TRBD1 | TRBV6-5 | 12 | - | ASSRTGSGNTIY
TRBD1 | TRBV3-1/TRBV3-2 | 12 | - | ASSSSGTGSGYT
- | TRBV7-9 | 11 | - | ASSARGSDTQY
TRBD1 | TRBV19 | 15 | - | ASSDPRDSKTNYGYT
- | TRBV6-5 | 14 | - | ASSYRSGDGTGELF
- | TRBV2 | 11 | - | ASSTDRNYGYT
- | TRBV7-6 | 14 | - | ASSPSGGLSNQPQH
- | TRBV27 | 9 | - | ATNSQETQY
- | TRBV28 | 12 | - | ASSFPPRSYEQY
- | TRBV18 | 13 | once | ASSPPQGQNTEAF
- | TRBV5-4 | 12 | - | ASSLGDRTYGYT
- | TRBV9 | 11 | few | ASSVVENYGYT
TRBD1 | TRBV12-3/TRBV12-4 | 11 | many | ASRGTGTETQY
TRBD1 | TRBV28 | 11 | - | ASWDRVGNTIY
- | TRBV30 | 13 | - | AWSPGEGSNQPQH